Each of the 26 T cell receptor beta chains below was sequenced from the same sample in a study of cytomegalovirus exposure and HLA in healthy donors. The PCR had 60 Vbeta and 13 Jbeta primers. TCRdb keeps only in-frame clones here, not all; method: immunoSEQ multiplex PCR. The data contain around 190,000 clones, over 75% of them seen just once; the ten biggest clones take up 1.5% to 2%. Sample: PBMCs. The receptors come from a man between 18 and 35 years old in good health and CMV-seronegative.

The rearrangement links TRBV5-3 to TRBJ1-4, with D perhaps matching TRBD1 (5 bases). TRBV5-3 carries the ORF label, with uncertain function. Trimming removed 4 bases from V and 7 bases from J, with 17 bases in between. The CDR3 consists of 15 residues. The CDR3 DNA reads as TGTGCCAGAAGCAACCAGGGTGGATGGGCTGAAAAACTGTTTTTT. This encodes CARSNQGGWAEKLFF.

J is TRBJ2-1 and V is TRBV29-1, with 8 bases fitting TRBD2. Germline V lookup: CDR1 SQVTM, CDR2 ANQGSEA. J gave up 9 bases and V 4 bases, and 14 bases lay outside the gene matches. The CDR3 length is 15 residues. CDR3 in amino acids: CSVGFWGAGGGEQFF. In nucleotides, the CDR3 is TGCAGCGTTGGGTTTTGGGGGGCCGGGGGGGGTGAGCAGTTCTTC.

The V call is TRBV6-5, the J call TRBJ2-7; TRBD2 matches 8 bases. V lost 2 bases and J lost 0; bases outside the gene matches: 0. This CDR3 comprises 14 residues. CDR1 and CDR2 from the germline V gene are MNHEY and SVGAGI. The CDR3 nucleotides are TGTGCCAGCAGTTACGGGACTAGCTCCTACGAGCAGTACTTC. This sequence encodes CASSYGTSSYEQYF.

This clone appeared a few times. The gene calls are TRBV10-2 and TRBJ1-5, with D tentatively TRBD1 (5 bases). Germline V lookup: CDR1 WSHSY, CDR2 SAAADI. The ends were cut back, 6 bases at V and 0 bases at J, with 15 bases in the middle. The CDR3 loop spans 16 amino acids. This CDR3 is CASSADRRYSNQPQHF. The DNA for the CDR3 is TGCGCCAGCAGCGCCGACAGAAGATATAGCAATCAGCCCCAGCATTTT.

The rearrangement uses TRBV6-5 and TRBJ2-4; a possible D gene is TRBD1 (6 bases). The ends were cut back, 2 bases at V and 2 bases at J, with 13 bases in the middle. CDR1 is MNHEY and CDR2 is SVGAGI in the germline V gene. The CDR3 is 16 amino acids. CDR3 region: CASSYGPRGTKNIQYF. The CDR3 nucleotides are TGTGCCAGCAGTTACGGACCCAGGGGCACCAAAAACATTCAGTACTTC.

The rearrangement joins TRBV28 to TRBJ2-5, with D perhaps TRBD2 (6 bases). Between the trimmed V and J ends, which lost 7 bases and 0 bases, there was a span of 24 bases. CDR1 and CDR2 (germline): MDHEN, SYDVKM. This CDR3 has 18 amino acids. The CDR3 region is CASNSPGWGGENQETQYF. The DNA of the CDR3 is TGTGCCAGCAATTCCCCTGGATGGGGCGGGGAAAACCAAGAGACCCAGTACTTC.

The chain has TRBV19 and TRBJ2-7, with 9 bases that match TRBD1. J gave up 4 bases and V 3 bases, and 7 bases lay outside the gene matches. Germline V gene sequence: CDR1 LNHDA, CDR2 SQIVND (reference sequence). The CDR3 has 15 amino acids. The CDR3, as DNA: TGTGCCAGTAGTATGAGAGGGACAGGGTCATACGAGCAGTACTTC. Residues: CASSMRGTGSYEQYF.

V is TRBV5-5 and J is TRBJ2-7; no definite D call. CDR3 length: 12 residues. With 2 bases removed from V and 7 bases from J, the gap between germline ends came to 10 bases. Germline V gives CDR1 SGHKS, CDR2 YYEKEE (reference sequence). Here the CDR3 reads CASSFPTGEQYF. In DNA form, the CDR3 reads TGTGCCAGCAGCTTTCCGACTGGAGAGCAGTACTTC.

This chain connects TRBV5-8 to TRBJ2-3; tentative D call: TRBD1 (7 bases). Per germline, CDR1 SGHTS and CDR2 YDEGEE. V was pared by 10 bases and J by 0 bases, with 15 bases between. This CDR3 has 14 residues. In nucleotides, the CDR3 is TGTGCCTCAGGGGGGTTACAGAGCACAGATACGCAGTATTTT. Protein product: CASGGLQSTDTQYF.

This clone was detected only a few times. The V call is TRBV10-3, the J call TRBJ1-2, with 9 bases aligning to TRBD1. CDR1 and CDR2 (germline): ENHRY, SYGVKD. The CDR3 has 16 amino acids. The ends lost 0 bases at V and 6 bases at J; junction bases unmatched: 8. The DNA for the CDR3 is TGTGCCATCAGTGAGTCACCAACGGGACAGGGTAATGGCTACACCTTC. This translates into CAISESPTGQGNGYTF.

V and J are TRBV28 and TRBJ2-2; TRBD1 matches at 7 bases. Germline-derived CDR1 and CDR2 are MDHEN and SYDVKM. CDR3 length: 13 residues. The CDR3 region is CAAAGGNTGELFF. CDR3 nucleotides: TGTGCGGCAGCAGGGGGGAACACCGGGGAGCTGTTTTTT.

Written as DNA, the CDR3 is TGTGCCAGCACGAGAGCAGGTCGCTCCTACGAGCAGTACTTC. Translation: CASTRAGRSYEQYF. The gene calls are TRBV28 and TRBJ2-7; D is unclear. Germline V gene sequence: CDR1 MDHEN, CDR2 SYDVKM. The CDR3 totals 14 residues. The V end lost 7 bases, the J end lost 0 bases, and 13 bases lay between the germline ends.

The V gene is TRBV9, the J gene TRBJ1-1; 7 bases are shared with TRBD1. There are 15 residues in the CDR3. V lost 4 bases and J lost 0; bases outside the gene matches: 6. Germline V gene lookup returns CDR1 SGDLS and CDR2 YYNGEE. The chain's CDR3 is CASSTQTGLNTEAFF. CDR3 bases: TGTGCCAGCAGCACCCAGACAGGGCTGAACACTGAAGCTTTCTTT.

CDR3 in amino acids: CASSPPGTQYF. CDR3 in DNA: TGTGCCAGCAGCCCTCCCGGGACCCAGTACTTC. The V gene is TRBV7-2, the J gene TRBJ2-5; no reliable D call. CDR1 is SGHTA and CDR2 is FQGNSA in the germline V gene. The CDR3 length is 11 residues. V was shortened by 5 bases and J by 7 bases, with 8 bases between the two germline ends.

A single count supports this clone. The chain combines TRBV5-4 with TRBJ2-7; tentative D call: TRBD2 (5 bases). This CDR3 has 13 amino acids. CDR1 is SGHNT, CDR2 YYREEE, per germline (reference sequence). The V end was cut by 4 bases, the J end by 2 bases, with 10 bases between. Here the CDR3 DNA reads TGTGCCAGCAGCGGTCGGGAACCCTACGAGCAGTACTTC. Its translation is CASSGREPYEQYF.

The J gene is TRBJ2-1, the V gene TRBV27; maybe TRBD2 (5 bases). The germline V and J ends were trimmed by 6 bases and 2 bases, with 5 bases remaining between them. Germline V lookup: CDR1 MNHEY, CDR2 SMNVEV (reference sequence). This CDR3 has 12 amino acids. This CDR3 reads CASRTTYNEQFF. CDR3 in DNA: TGTGCCAGCAGGACTACCTACAATGAGCAGTTCTTC.

The chain uses TRBV5-6 and TRBJ2-2, with 9 bases that match TRBD1. J was trimmed by 4 bases and V by 4 bases; bases with no gene match: 11. Germline loops: CDR1 SGHDT, CDR2 YYEEEE. The CDR3 loop spans 17 amino acids. The CDR3 DNA sequence: TGTGCCAGCAGCCGCCCGGGGACAGGGCGGGGCACCGGGGAGCTGTTTTTT. This gives the protein CASSRPGTGRGTGELFF.

The V call is TRBV18, the J call TRBJ1-4; weak D call: TRBD1 (6 bases). Trimming shortened V by 5 bases and J by 8 bases, and 18 bases separated the two germline ends. The CDR3 is 15 residues long. The germline V gene encodes CDR1 KGHSH and CDR2 LQKENI. The CDR3 bases are TGTGCCAGCTCAGCGGTAGCAGGGGCCGGGGAAAAACTGTTTTTT. Translating it yields CASSAVAGAGEKLFF.

This clone was recorded a few times. The chain recombines TRBV2 with TRBJ2-1; TRBD2 matches 12 bases. Germline V gene sequence: CDR1 SNHLY, CDR2 FYNNEI. The CDR3 runs 18 residues. Losses at the gene ends were 6 bases for V and 6 bases for J; bases not matched to a gene: 15. The CDR3 region is CASRWGASGGAGGNEQFF. CDR3 sequence (DNA): TGTGCCAGCAGATGGGGCGCTAGCGGGGGGGCCGGTGGCAATGAGCAGTTCTTC.

The genes are TRBV11-2 and TRBJ1-1; D is unresolved. Trimming left V 5 bases short and J 3 bases short, with 16 bases between. CDR1 SGHAT and CDR2 FQNNGV come from the germline V gene. The CDR3 is 15 residues long. The CDR3 spells CASSDPKDFDTEAFF. The CDR3 nucleotides read TGTGCCAGCAGCGACCCTAAGGACTTCGACACTGAAGCTTTCTTT.

The gene calls are TRBV27 and TRBJ2-2; tentatively, D is TRBD1 (6 bases). The CDR3 contains 12 residues. Per germline, CDR1 MNHEY and CDR2 SMNVEV (reference sequence). The ends were cut back, 6 bases at V and 7 bases at J, with 9 bases in the middle. CDR3 residues: CASRRGGGELFF. CDR3 bases: TGTGCCAGCAGGCGAGGGGGCGGGGAGCTGTTTTTT.

This sequence joins TRBV7-2 and TRBJ1-3; D is undetermined. Germline V gives CDR1 SGHTA, CDR2 FQGNSA. The CDR3 consists of 16 residues. V was cut by 1 base and J by 0 bases, with 10 bases left in between. CDR3 loop: CASSLVGDISGNTIYF. DNA for the CDR3: TGTGCCAGCAGCTTAGTGGGTGACATCTCTGGAAACACCATATATTTT.

The rearrangement uses TRBV28 and TRBJ1-1; weak D call: TRBD1 (5 bases). Trimming shortened V by 1 base and J by 4 bases, and 13 bases separated the two germline ends. CDR1 is MDHEN and CDR2 is SYDVKM in the germline V gene. The CDR3 extends over 15 amino acids. CDR3 in DNA: TGTGCCAGCAGTTTATCGATGGGCGGGACCACTGAAGCTTTCTTT. Translated: CASSLSMGGTTEAFF.

This chain connects TRBV7-2 to TRBJ2-2, with 7 bases fitting TRBD2. This CDR3 is 16 amino acids long. CDR1 SGHTA and CDR2 FQGNSA come from the germline V gene. V trimming: 4 bases; J trimming: 3 bases; junction bases outside the gene matches: 8. The CDR3 sequence is CASSWGGGRYTGELFF. In DNA form, the CDR3 reads TGTGCCAGCAGCTGGGGCGGGGGAAGATACACCGGGGAGCTGTTTTTT. The whole variable domain, remainder taken from reference TRBV7-2 and TRBJ2-2, is GAGVSQSPSNKVTEKGKDVELRCDPISGHTALYWYRQSLGQGLEFLIYFQGNSAPDKSGLPSDRFSAERTGGSVSTLTIQRTQQEDSAVYLCASSWGGGRYTGELFFGEGSRLTVL.

The chain recombines TRBV9 with TRBJ2-5, with D hard to call. V was shortened by 0 bases and J by 1 base, with 10 bases between the two germline ends. Per the germline V gene, CDR1 is SGDLS and CDR2 is YYNGEE. This CDR3 contains 15 residues. The CDR3 coding sequence is TGTGCCAGCAGCGTAGAGCGAGGCCTCCAAGAGACCCAGTACTTC. Its translation is CASSVERGLQETQYF.

This clone was picked up one time. The V gene is TRBV19, the J gene TRBJ1-2; D call uncertain. This CDR3 is 13 amino acids long. CDR1 LNHDA and CDR2 SQIVND come from the germline V gene (reference sequence). Trimming removed 0 bases at V and 4 bases at J, with 6 bases between. The CDR3 here is CASSIEGSYGYTF. The CDR3 DNA reads TGTGCCAGTAGTATAGAGGGCAGCTATGGCTACACCTTC. Complete variable domain (other parts from reference TRBV19 and TRBJ1-2): DGGITQSPKYLFRKEGQNVTLSCEQNLNHDAMYWYRQDPGQGLRLIYYSQIVNDFQKGDIAEGYSVSREKKESFPLTVTSAQKNPTAFYLCASSIEGSYGYTFGSGTRLTVV.